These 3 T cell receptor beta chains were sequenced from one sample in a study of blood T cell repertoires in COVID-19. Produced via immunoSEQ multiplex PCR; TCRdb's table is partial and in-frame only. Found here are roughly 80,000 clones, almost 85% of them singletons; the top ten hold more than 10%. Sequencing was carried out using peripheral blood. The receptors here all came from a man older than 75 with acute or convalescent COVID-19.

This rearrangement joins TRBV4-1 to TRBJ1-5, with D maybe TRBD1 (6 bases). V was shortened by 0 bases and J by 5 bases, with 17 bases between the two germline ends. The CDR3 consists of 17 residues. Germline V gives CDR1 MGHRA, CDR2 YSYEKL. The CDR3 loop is CASSQDPGTGPYQPQHF. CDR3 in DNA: TGCGCCAGCAGCCAAGACCCAGGTACAGGGCCGTATCAGCCCCAGCATTTT.

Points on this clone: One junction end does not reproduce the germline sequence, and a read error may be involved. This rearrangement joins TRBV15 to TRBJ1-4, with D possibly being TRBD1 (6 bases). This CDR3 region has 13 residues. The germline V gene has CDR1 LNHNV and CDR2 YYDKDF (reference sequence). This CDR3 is CATRRGPEEKLFF. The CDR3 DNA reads TGTGCCACCCGCAGGGGCCCCGAAGAAAAACTGTTTTTT.

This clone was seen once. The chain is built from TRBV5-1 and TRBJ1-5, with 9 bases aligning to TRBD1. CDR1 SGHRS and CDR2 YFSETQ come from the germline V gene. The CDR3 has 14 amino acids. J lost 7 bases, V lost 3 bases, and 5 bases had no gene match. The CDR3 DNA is TGCGCCAGCAGCTCAACAGGGGGCCCCCAGCCCCAGCATTTT. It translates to CASSSTGGPQPQHF.